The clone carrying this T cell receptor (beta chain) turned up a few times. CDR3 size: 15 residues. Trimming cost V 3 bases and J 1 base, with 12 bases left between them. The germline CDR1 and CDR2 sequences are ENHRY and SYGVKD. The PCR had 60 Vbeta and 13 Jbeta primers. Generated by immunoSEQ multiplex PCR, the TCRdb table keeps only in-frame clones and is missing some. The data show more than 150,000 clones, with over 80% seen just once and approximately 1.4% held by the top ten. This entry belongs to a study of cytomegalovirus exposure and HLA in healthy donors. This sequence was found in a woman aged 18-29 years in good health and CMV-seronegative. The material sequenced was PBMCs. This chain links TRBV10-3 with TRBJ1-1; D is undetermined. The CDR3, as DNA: TGTGCCATCAGTGATTTGAGCTCAGGGAACACTGAAGCTTTCTTT. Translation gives CAISDLSSGNTEAFF.